This T cell receptor (beta chain) originates from a study of Ad26.COV2.S vaccination and SARS-CoV-2 variants. Study as a whole: Ad26.COV2.S was injected intramuscularly once or twice, 56 days apart.

The treatment here: about 20 received Ad26.COV2.S at low or high dose, single or two shots; about 5 received placebo; per-sample allocation not given. Samples analyzed were those drawn on day 63 after the first vaccine or placebo injection. Data came from immunoSEQ multiplex PCR; TCRdb stores just in-frame clones and leaves some out. The sample holds about 440,000 clones, about 90% seen once. Germline CDR1 MNHEY, CDR2 SVGEGT. The length of the CDR3 is 13 residues. V gave up 4 bases and J gave up 10 bases, with 14 bases separating them. The receptor was isolated from a person between 18 and 65 years old who received the Ad26.COV2.S COVID-19 vaccine or a placebo. This chain links TRBV6-2 or TRBV6-3 with TRBJ2-1; D call uncertain. The sample was peripheral blood, taken in a trial of Ad26.COV2.S vaccine versus placebo. The CDR3 sequence is CASSFREAREQFF. The CDR3 DNA is TGTGCCAGCAGTTTCCGAGAGGCGAGGGAGCAGTTCTTC.